This entry lists 15 T cell receptor beta chains sequenced from one sample in a study of T cells after posttransplantation cyclophosphamide. Assay: immunoSEQ multiplex PCR; the TCRdb copy retains only in-frame clones and omits some. The repertoire holds around 66,000 clones, with roughly 95% as singletons. Input material: PBMCs. All receptors come from a woman younger than 45 in good health and a related stem cell transplant donor.

V usage is TRBV11-2 and J usage is TRBJ1-2, with 8 bases fitting TRBD1. Germline V gene sequence: CDR1 SGHAT, CDR2 FQNNGV. V dropped 1 base and J dropped 8; count of bases not matched to a gene: 3. The CDR3 is 13 amino acids. In nucleotides, the CDR3 is TGTGCCAGCAGCTTAGGGACAGGGTTGGGCTACACCTTC. This gives the protein CASSLGTGLGYTF.

J is TRBJ2-2 and V is TRBV6-4; unclear D gene. The CDR3 runs 14 residues. Germline V gene sequence: CDR1 MRHNA, CDR2 SNTAGT. V dropped 7 bases and J dropped 0 bases, with 9 bases sitting between them. CDR3 nucleotides: TGTGCCAGCAAATTGGAGCCGAACACCGGGGAGCTGTTTTTT. Its protein is CASKLEPNTGELFF.

This clone was observed a few times. The chain couples TRBV11-2 to TRBJ1-2, with unresolved D. This CDR3 comprises 13 residues. Between the trimmed V and J ends, which lost 4 bases and 3 bases, there was a span of 9 bases. Germline-derived CDR1 and CDR2 are SGHAT and FQNNGV. In DNA form, the CDR3 reads TGTGCCAGCAGCTGGGCCCAGGACTATGGCTACACCTTC. Translating gives CASSWAQDYGYTF.

CDR3: CASSLESYEQYF. The CDR3 nucleotides are TGTGCCAGCAGCTTGGAGTCCTACGAGCAGTACTTC. V is TRBV5-4 and J is TRBJ2-7; no definite D call. The V and J ends lost 0 bases and 1 base respectively, with 2 bases between them. Germline values: CDR1 SGHNT, CDR2 YYREEE (reference sequence). The CDR3 length is 12 residues. The full variable domain, rest sourced from reference TRBV5-4 and TRBJ2-7, is ETGVTQSPTHLIKTRGQQVTLRCSSQSGHNTVSWYQQALGQGPQFIFQYYREEENGRGNFPPRFSGLQFPNYSSELNVNALELDDSALYLCASSLESYEQYFGPGTRLTVT.

V and J are TRBV4-3 and TRBJ2-4; possible D gene TRBD2, 5 bases. Germline CDR1 reads LGHNA; CDR2 reads YSLEER. Between the trimmed V and J ends, which lost 1 base and 1 base, there was a span of 8 bases. This CDR3 region has 15 residues. CDR3 sequence (DNA): TGCGCCAGCAGCCAAGGTCCGGGGGCCAAAAACATTCAGTACTTC. It codes for CASSQGPGAKNIQYF.

The V and J genes are TRBV19 and TRBJ1-1; 8 bases line up with TRBD1. The CDR3 length is 13 residues. Germline V gives CDR1 LNHDA, CDR2 SQIVND (reference sequence). V shed 3 bases and J 5 bases; nucleotides not matched to a gene: 2. Written as DNA, the CDR3 is TGTGCCAGTAGTATTCAGGGGGCAACTGAAGCTTTCTTT. Residues: CASSIQGATEAFF.

V is TRBV19 and J is TRBJ1-2; TRBD1 matches 8 bases. The junction had 7 bases not matched to a gene; V was cut back by 6 bases and J by 4 bases. The germline gives CDR1 LNHDA, CDR2 SQIVND (reference sequence). This CDR3 is built from 14 residues. The CDR3 loop is CASSGQGGGYGYTF. The CDR3 DNA is TGTGCCAGTAGCGGACAGGGAGGTGGCTATGGCTACACCTTC. Full variable domain (outside the CDR3, taken from reference TRBV19 and TRBJ1-2): DGGITQSPKYLFRKEGQNVTLSCEQNLNHDAMYWYRQDPGQGLRLIYYSQIVNDFQKGDIAEGYSVSREKKESFPLTVTSAQKNPTAFYLCASSGQGGGYGYTFGSGTRLTVV.

A single count supports this clone. The chain combines TRBV5-4 with TRBJ2-5, with D possibly matching TRBD1 (6 bases). Trimming took 4 bases from V and 2 from J, leaving 15 bases between them. The germline CDR1 and CDR2 sequences are SGHNT and YYREEE (reference sequence). The CDR3 is 15 amino acids. CDR3 in amino acids: CASSGPGAQQETQYF. The CDR3 DNA follows: TGTGCCAGCAGCGGTCCAGGGGCCCAACAAGAGACCCAGTACTTC.

V and J are TRBV2 and TRBJ1-1; 12 bases align to TRBD1. There are 14 residues in the CDR3. Trimming cost V 6 bases and J 11 bases; bases outside gene matches: 10. Germline assignment: CDR1 SNHLY and CDR2 FYNNEI. This CDR3 is CASSAGTGGGEAFF. CDR3 bases: TGTGCCAGCAGCGCCGGGACAGGGGGCGGGGAGGCTTTCTTT.

The chain is built from TRBV6-5 and TRBJ1-1, with D uncertain. The CDR3 is 15 amino acids. V dropped 6 bases and J dropped 3 bases, with 17 bases sitting between them. Looked up from germline, CDR1 is MNHEY and CDR2 is SVGAGI. DNA of the CDR3: TGTGCCAGCAGCCGGTGGACCAGCTCCTACACTGAAGCTTTCTTT. This translates into CASSRWTSSYTEAFF.

CDR3 in amino acids: CASSFRSGGNEKLFF. Written as DNA, the CDR3 is TGTGCCAGCAGTTTCCGTTCAGGGGGAAATGAAAAACTGTTTTTT. This chain connects TRBV6-1 to TRBJ1-4, with 7 bases lining up with TRBD1. V dropped 5 bases and J dropped 5; count of bases not matched to a gene: 8. CDR1 and CDR2 (germline): MNHNS, SASEGT. The CDR3 spans 15 residues.

The rearrangement joins TRBV5-1 to TRBJ1-1; weak D call: TRBD1 (6 bases). Germline lookup yields CDR1 SGHRS and CDR2 YFSETQ. This CDR3 has 16 residues. The V gene lost 4 bases and the J gene lost 1 base, with 17 bases spanning the gap. The CDR3 DNA reads as TGCGCCAGCAGCCCTAATACAGGGAAGTGGAACACTGAAGCTTTCTTT. Translated: CASSPNTGKWNTEAFF.

The chain recombines TRBV23-1 with TRBJ1-1; D is uncertain. TRBV23-1 qualifies as an ORF whose function is uncertain. The CDR3 has 16 amino acids. V lost 3 bases and J 4 bases, leaving 18 bases between the germline ends. The CDR3, as DNA: TGCGCCAGCAGTCACCGTACTGAGGGCGGGATCACTGAAGCTTTCTTT. Translation: CASSHRTEGGITEAFF.

V gene TRBV5-6 combines with J gene TRBJ2-3; D is perhaps TRBD2 (5 bases). Trimming left V 4 bases short and J 4 bases short, with 13 bases between. Germline lookup yields CDR1 SGHDT and CDR2 YYEEEE. The CDR3 covers 14 residues. The CDR3 is CASSTFGAADTQYF. The CDR3, as DNA: TGTGCCAGCAGCACCTTCGGAGCGGCAGATACGCAGTATTTT. Using reference TRBV5-6 and TRBJ2-3 for the parts outside the CDR3, the full variable domain is DAGVTQSPTHLIKTRGQQVTLRCSPKSGHDTVSWYQQALGQGPQFIFQYYEEEERQRGNFPDRFSGHQFPNYSSELNVNALLLGDSALYLCASSTFGAADTQYFGPGTRLTVL.

The J gene is TRBJ1-1, the V gene TRBV27; D ambiguous. Trimming stripped 4 bases from V and 5 bases from J, with 11 bases between. Germline V lookup: CDR1 MNHEY, CDR2 SMNVEV (reference sequence). CDR3 length: 13 amino acids. CDR3 residues: CASSYNLGTEAFF. DNA of the CDR3: TGTGCCAGCAGTTATAACCTTGGGACTGAAGCTTTCTTT.